Listed here are 21 T cell receptor beta chains from one sample, sequenced in a study of regulatory T cells in long-lasting Graves disease. According to the study, TCR beta libraries were built with iRepertoire HTBI primers and CDR3-region Arm-PCR. Via MiXCR, TCRdb re-called the multiplex PCR reads, giving one row per CDR3 protein. The table includes over 650,000 distinct CDR3 sequences, about 32% detected once. As for time point: persistent/refractory GD, antithyroid drugs over 5 years with positive TRAb. The TCR library was made from RNA extracted from PBMCs. The source was peripheral blood mononuclear cells (PBMCs), collected when the disease was refractory, from a patient treated with antithyroid drugs. These receptors were taken from a female donor with Graves disease.

This clonotype was picked up a small number of times. The chain employs TRBV6-5 and TRBJ2-2, with a weak D call TRBD1 (5 bases). The CDR3 sequence is 15 residues long. Trimming removed 4 bases at V and 2 bases at J, with 11 bases between. Germline loops: CDR1 MNHEY, CDR2 SVGAGI. The CDR3 here is CASSLGVLNTGELFF. The DNA of the CDR3 is TGTGCCAGCAGTTTAGGGGTCCTTAACACCGGGGAGCTGTTTTTT.

This clonotype has a handful of counts. The DNA for the CDR3 is TGTGCCAGCAGCTTAGCGGGGACGGCTGAAGCTTTCTTT. Translation gives CASSLAGTAEAFF. V is TRBV7-2 and J is TRBJ1-1, with D possibly TRBD1 on 5 matching bases. The germline V and J ends were trimmed by 0 bases and 6 bases, with 8 bases remaining between them. This CDR3 contains 13 residues. The germline V gene encodes CDR1 SGHTA and CDR2 FQGNSA.

A few counts support this clonotype. The chain employs TRBV20-1 and TRBJ1-6; 7 bases match TRBD1. CDR1 and CDR2 (germline): DFQATT, SNEGSKA (reference sequence). The V segment lost 0 bases and the J segment 10 bases; nucleotides outside the gene matches: 18. The CDR3 is 18 amino acids. The CDR3 sequence is CSARDPRTTQGLLSPLHF. The DNA of the CDR3 is TGCAGTGCTAGAGATCCCAGAACTACACAGGGGTTATTATCACCCCTCCACTTT.

In its sample, this clonotype was seen a few times. V gene TRBV29-1 combines with J gene TRBJ1-2; D not certain. The V and J ends lost 5 bases and 3 bases respectively, with 10 bases between them. From germline, CDR1 is SQVTM and CDR2 ANQGSEA. There are 12 residues in the CDR3. CDR3 region: CSVSWVDYGYTF. The CDR3 coding sequence is TGCAGCGTTTCATGGGTCGACTATGGCTACACCTTC.

This clonotype occurred many times. The V and J genes are TRBV7-9 and TRBJ2-5, with D perhaps TRBD1 (6 bases). CDR1 and CDR2 from the germline V gene are SEHNR and FQNEAQ (reference sequence). Deletions cut 5 bases from V and 2 bases from J, with 15 bases between. This CDR3 spans 15 amino acids. CDR3: CASSALGRGQETQYF. The CDR3 DNA sequence: TGTGCCAGCAGCGCCCTCGGCAGGGGACAAGAGACCCAGTACTTC.

This clonotype was detected only a few times. The chain combines TRBV5-1 with TRBJ1-2; TRBD1 might be the D (6 bases). CDR3 length: 13 amino acids. Trimming stripped 4 bases from V and 8 bases from J, with 15 bases between. Germline CDR1 is SGHRS and CDR2 is YFSETQ. CDR3 sequence: CASSDLQGEGYTF. As DNA, the CDR3 is TGCGCCAGCAGCGACCTACAGGGAGAAGGCTACACCTTC.

This clonotype was seen only a few times. The J gene is TRBJ2-7, the V gene TRBV5-1; 9 nucleotides align to TRBD2. This CDR3 is 14 amino acids long. Germline CDR1 reads SGHRS; CDR2 reads YFSETQ. V dropped 0 bases and J dropped 7; count of bases not matched to a gene: 5. CDR3 nucleotide sequence: TGCGCCAGCAGCTTGGAGGCGGGAGGGCGGGAGCAGTACTTC. It translates to CASSLEAGGREQYF.

This clonotype was detected only a few times. The chain carries TRBV28 and TRBJ2-3; TRBD1 agrees at 8 bases. V was clipped by 5 bases and J by 3 bases; unmatched bases: 10. The germline gives CDR1 MDHEN, CDR2 SYDVKM. This CDR3 has 16 residues. This CDR3 is CASSPAQGQATDTQYF. CDR3 in DNA: TGTGCCAGCAGTCCGGCACAGGGACAGGCGACAGATACGCAGTATTTT.

In this sample, this clonotype turned up many times. The chain recombines TRBV6-9 with TRBJ1-1, with 8 bases aligning to TRBD1. CDR3 length equals 14 residues. V lost 4 bases, J lost 0 bases, and 1 base stayed unmatched. Germline CDR1 and CDR2: MNHGY and SVAAGI. The chain's CDR3 is CASSWDRMNTEAFF. The DNA of the CDR3 is TGTGCCAGCAGTTGGGACAGGATGAACACTGAAGCTTTCTTT.

This rearrangement joins TRBV19 to TRBJ1-5, with TRBD1 matching 8 bases. Germline loops: CDR1 LNHDA, CDR2 SQIVND (reference sequence). Trimming at V came to 4 bases and at J to 8 bases, leaving 13 bases not matched to a gene. This CDR3 region has 16 residues. The CDR3 spells CASSTSTGVDVKPQHF. CDR3 nucleotides: TGTGCCAGTAGTACATCGACAGGGGTGGATGTAAAGCCCCAGCATTTT.

The chain couples TRBV12-3 or TRBV12-4 to TRBJ1-2, with unresolved D. Deletions cut 3 bases from V and 3 bases from J, with 11 bases between. The CDR3 runs 14 residues. CDR3 coding DNA: TGTGCCAGCAGTTTTAGGGAGAGGGACTATGGCTACACCTTC. This sequence encodes CASSFRERDYGYTF.

This clonotype was seen many times. The genes are TRBV6-2 or TRBV6-3 and TRBJ2-5; TRBD2 aligns across 8 bases. CDR1 and CDR2 (germline): MNHEY, SVGEGT. V lost 7 bases to trimming and J lost 5 bases; unmatched junction nucleotides: 12. The CDR3 length is 15 residues. The CDR3 loop reads CASTLGPRGEETQYF. CDR3 coding DNA: TGTGCCAGCACTCTCGGACCGCGGGGGGAGGAGACCCAGTACTTC.

The rearrangement uses TRBV6-1 and TRBJ1-1; 9 bases align to TRBD1. This CDR3 contains 15 residues. J was trimmed by 1 base and V by 3 bases; bases with no gene match: 3. Germline values: CDR1 MNHNS, CDR2 SASEGT. The CDR3 reads CASSEGTGRNTEAFF. CDR3 nucleotide sequence: TGTGCCAGCAGTGAGGGGACAGGGCGGAACACTGAAGCTTTCTTT.

This clonotype was counted at least ten times. V is TRBV11-2 and J is TRBJ1-1; D remains unclear. Germline V gene lookup returns CDR1 SGHAT and CDR2 FQNNGV. V lost 3 bases, J lost 0 bases, and 8 bases lay in between. CDR3 length equals 14 residues. CDR3 nucleotide sequence: TGTGCCAGCAGCTTCGCCGGGATGAACACTGAAGCTTTCTTT. It translates to CASSFAGMNTEAFF.

This clonotype was seen only a few times. V usage is TRBV24-1 and J usage is TRBJ2-2; D unclear. The CDR3 has 11 residues. Trimming removed 4 bases from V and 7 bases from J, with 3 bases in between. Germline V gives CDR1 KGHDR, CDR2 SFDVKD. The CDR3: CATSDRGELFF. CDR3 sequence (DNA): TGTGCCACCAGTGACCGCGGGGAGCTGTTTTTT.

CDR3 loop: CASDRQGNQPQHF. The CDR3 DNA reads TGTGCCAGTGATCGACAGGGCAATCAGCCCCAGCATTTT. V gene TRBV6-2 or TRBV6-3 combines with J gene TRBJ1-5, with TRBD1 as a possible D gene (6 bases). V lost 9 bases, J lost 2 bases, and 11 bases lay in between. Germline loops: CDR1 MNHEY, CDR2 SVGEGT. This CDR3 spans 13 amino acids.

This clonotype was observed a few times. V usage is TRBV11-2 and J usage is TRBJ1-1; a weak D match, TRBD1 (6 bases). This CDR3 is 15 amino acids long. V was cut by 11 bases and J by 6 bases, with 25 bases left in between. The germline V gene encodes CDR1 SGHAT and CDR2 FQNNGV. The CDR3 DNA follows: TGTGCCTCCATGGGCCACGGGGGCGGGGGGGCTGAAGCTTTCTTT. This codes for CASMGHGGGGAEAFF.

The chain recombines TRBV27 with TRBJ2-7; D may be TRBD1 (5 bases). CDR1 and CDR2 (germline): MNHEY, SMNVEV (reference sequence). The CDR3 has 14 residues. Trimming removed 6 bases at V and 6 bases at J, with 18 bases between. CDR3 loop: CASSLTAQTSEQYF. Here the CDR3 DNA reads TGTGCCAGCAGCTTGACAGCCCAAACCTCCGAGCAGTACTTC.

The rearrangement uses TRBV19 and TRBJ1-1; 7 bases are shared with TRBD1. The CDR3 sequence is 15 residues long. The V gene end was trimmed by 5 bases and the J gene end by 0 bases; junction bases not matched to a gene: 6. Germline values: CDR1 LNHDA, CDR2 SQIVND (reference sequence). The CDR3 bases are TGTGCCAGTAGTGGGTGGGACAGATTGAACACTGAAGCTTTCTTT. Translating gives CASSGWDRLNTEAFF.

The CDR3 DNA sequence: TGTGCCAGCATTGGACAGGGGGTCAAAAACATTCAGTACTTC. Its protein is CASIGQGVKNIQYF. V gene TRBV6-1 combines with J gene TRBJ2-4, with 10 nucleotides matching TRBD1. V lost 7 bases to trimming and J lost 3 bases; unmatched junction nucleotides: 3. The CDR3 runs to 14 residues. In germline, CDR1 is MNHNS, CDR2 SASEGT.

The chain combines TRBV24-1 with TRBJ1-5, with D possibly TRBD1 on 6 matching bases. V shed 2 bases and J shed 4 bases, with 14 bases lying between them. CDR3 length: 16 residues. Germline V lookup: CDR1 KGHDR, CDR2 SFDVKD. The CDR3 loop reads CATSDSSRGRNQPQHF. The CDR3 DNA reads TGTGCCACCAGTGATTCATCCAGGGGTCGGAATCAGCCCCAGCATTTT.